These 18 T cell receptor beta chains originate from one sample sequenced in a study of CD8 T cells in Susac syndrome. RNA in amounts of about 0.5 to 1 ug was reverse transcribed with random hexamers. TCRdb passed the immunoSEQ multiplex PCR reads through MiXCR, listing each CDR3 protein once. The profile covers approximately 70,000 distinct CDR3 sequences, with around 93% appearing a single time and 0.24% taken by the ten largest. Sequencing was performed on CD8+ T cells from PBMCs. Receptor source: a human donor in good health.

This rearrangement joins TRBV6-5 to TRBJ2-1; D uncertain. The CDR3 loop spans 14 amino acids. Germline CDR1 reads MNHEY; CDR2 reads SVGAGI. V gave up 5 bases and J gave up 2 bases, with 10 bases separating them. The CDR3 loop reads CASSPVSPYNEQFF. Written as DNA, the CDR3 is TGTGCCAGCAGTCCGGTGAGCCCCTACAATGAGCAGTTCTTC.

This chain connects TRBV4-2 to TRBJ2-1; the D is unclear. Per germline, CDR1 LGHNA and CDR2 YNFKEQ. Trimming took off 0 bases at V and 0 bases at J, with 9 bases between the two ends. The length of the CDR3 is 16 residues. DNA of the CDR3: TGTGCCAGCAGCCAAGATCTCCCGAGCTCCTACAATGAGCAGTTCTTC. Protein: CASSQDLPSSYNEQFF.

The chain recombines TRBV27 with TRBJ2-7; D ambiguous. CDR3 length equals 14 residues. Trimming stripped 2 bases from V and 3 bases from J, with 11 bases between. Germline V gene data show CDR1 as MNHEY and CDR2 as SMNVEV (reference sequence). The CDR3 region is CASSLLGRHYEQYF. The CDR3 nucleotides are TGTGCCAGCAGTTTACTAGGACGACACTACGAGCAGTACTTC.

The chain uses TRBV6-2 or TRBV6-3 and TRBJ2-5; D remains ambiguous. The V gene lost 4 bases and the J gene lost 5 bases, with 14 bases spanning the gap. Looked up from germline, CDR1 is MNHEY and CDR2 is SVGEGT. The CDR3 spans 14 residues. The CDR3 DNA sequence: TGTGCCAGCAGTTTCGGCAGGATAGTGGAGACCCAGTACTTC. Its translation is CASSFGRIVETQYF.

DNA for the CDR3: TGCGCCAGCAGCCAAGATATGGCATCCTACGAGCAGTACTTC. This translates into CASSQDMASYEQYF. V and J are TRBV4-1 and TRBJ2-7; D unclear. V was trimmed by 0 bases and J by 1 base, leaving 7 bases between them. Germline V gene lookup returns CDR1 MGHRA and CDR2 YSYEKL. The CDR3 runs to 14 residues.

V is TRBV7-3 and J is TRBJ2-2; TRBD2 agrees at 8 bases. The CDR3 spans 14 residues. Germline V CDR1 and CDR2: SGHTA, FQGTGA. V shed 5 bases and J 4 bases; nucleotides not matched to a gene: 3. The CDR3 spells CASSRGGLTGELFF. For the CDR3, the DNA is TGTGCCAGCAGCCGGGGGGGCCTCACCGGGGAGCTGTTTTTT.

The sample holds one count of this clonotype. The gene calls are TRBV28 and TRBJ1-6, with TRBD1 matching over 10 bases. Looked up from germline, CDR1 is MDHEN and CDR2 is SYDVKM. The ends lost 3 bases at V and 8 bases at J; junction bases unmatched: 19. This CDR3 region has 20 residues. Here the CDR3 reads CASSLSRDRGSYGEDSPLHF. CDR3 sequence (DNA): TGTGCCAGCAGTTTGTCCCGGGACAGGGGATCTTACGGGGAGGATTCACCCCTCCACTTT.

This clonotype came up once. The rearrangement joins TRBV9 to TRBJ1-2, with a weak D call TRBD1 (6 bases). Germline CDR1 and CDR2: SGDLS and YYNGEE. The CDR3 has 13 amino acids. Trimming cost V 0 bases and J 6 bases, with 9 bases left between them. CDR3 nucleotide sequence: TGTGCCAGCAGCGTAGGAACAGGGAATGGCTACACCTTC. Amino acid sequence: CASSVGTGNGYTF.

The chain is built from TRBV5-1 and TRBJ1-5, with 9 nucleotides matching TRBD1. Per germline, CDR1 SGHRS and CDR2 YFSETQ. The CDR3 is made up of 16 amino acids. Trimming at V came to 4 bases and at J to 3 bases, leaving 8 bases not matched to a gene. The CDR3 protein is CASSPGTGPLNQPQHF. CDR3 nucleotides: TGCGCCAGCAGCCCCGGGACAGGGCCACTCAATCAGCCCCAGCATTTT.

CDR3 in amino acids: CASSKHLSGLRGADEAFF. The CDR3 DNA reads as TGCGCCAGCAGCAAACACCTTTCGGGGCTCAGGGGCGCGGATGAAGCTTTCTTT. The V call is TRBV5-1, the J call TRBJ1-1, with a weak D call TRBD1 (6 bases). This CDR3 spans 18 amino acids. Trimming left V 4 bases short and J 7 bases short, with 29 bases between. Germline V lookup: CDR1 SGHRS, CDR2 YFSETQ. The entire variable domain, with the rest obtained from reference TRBV5-1 and TRBJ1-1, is as follows: KAGVTQTPRYLIKTRGQQVTLSCSPISGHRSVSWYQQTPGQGLQFLFEYFSETQRNKGNFPGRFSGRQFSNSRSEMNVSTLELGDSALYLCASSKHLSGLRGADEAFFGQGTRLTVV.

The chain employs TRBV3-1 and TRBJ2-7; 9 nucleotides agree with TRBD2. The CDR3 is 15 residues long. With V trimmed by 1 base and J by 4 bases, 5 bases remained unmatched. The germline gives CDR1 LGHDT, CDR2 YNNKEL (reference sequence). The CDR3 sequence is CASSQGGGGGYEQYF. The DNA of the CDR3 is TGTGCCAGCAGCCAAGGGGGCGGGGGGGGGTACGAGCAGTACTTC.

This chain uses TRBV15 with TRBJ1-1; D is perhaps TRBD1 (5 bases). The CDR3 totals 15 residues. Germline assignment: CDR1 LNHNV and CDR2 YYDKDF (reference sequence). V was clipped by 5 bases and J by 0 bases, with 13 bases between them. CDR3 DNA sequence: TGTGCCACCAGCCAGGGAAAGGGTATGAACACTGAAGCTTTCTTT. As protein: CATSQGKGMNTEAFF.

This sequence joins TRBV4-2 and TRBJ2-1, with D possibly being TRBD1 or TRBD2 (6 bases each). The CDR3 has 15 amino acids. With 4 bases removed from V and 2 bases from J, the gap between germline ends came to 12 bases. The germline CDR1 and CDR2 sequences are LGHNA and YNFKEQ. CDR3 DNA sequence: TGTGCCAGCAGCCCTGCTGGGGGGCCCTACAATGAGCAGTTCTTC. This sequence encodes CASSPAGGPYNEQFF.

V usage is TRBV19 and J usage is TRBJ2-7; D perhaps matches TRBD1 (7 bases). Per the germline V gene, CDR1 is LNHDA and CDR2 is SQIVND (reference sequence). There are 13 residues in the CDR3. The germline V and J ends were trimmed by 3 bases and 4 bases, with 10 bases remaining between them. In nucleotides, the CDR3 is TGTGCCAGTAGTATGGCAGGGGGGTACGAGCAGTACGTC. This translates into CASSMAGGYEQYV.

The chain combines TRBV28 with TRBJ2-3, with 7 bases identical to TRBD2. Per the germline V gene, CDR1 is MDHEN and CDR2 is SYDVKM. The J segment lost 5 bases and the V segment lost 7 bases, leaving 6 bases of the junction unmatched. The CDR3 has 13 amino acids. The CDR3 region has the DNA TGTGCCAGCAACCCCCGGGGGGTAGATACGCAGTATTTT. Translated, it gives CASNPRGVDTQYF.

V is TRBV6-6 and J is TRBJ2-7; 7 positions match TRBD1. V lost 5 bases to trimming and J lost 1 base; unmatched junction nucleotides: 5. In germline, CDR1 is MNHNY, CDR2 SVGAGI (reference sequence). The CDR3 has 14 amino acids. The CDR3 here is CASSLRDSSYEQYF. The DNA for the CDR3 is TGTGCCAGCAGTCTTCGGGACAGTTCCTACGAGCAGTACTTC.

The J gene is TRBJ1-4, the V gene TRBV2, with 7 bases matching TRBD1. The V gene's germline CDR1 is SNHLY and CDR2 FYNNEI. The CDR3 has 15 residues. After removal of 3 bases from V and 2 bases from J, the junction contained 3 bases not matched to a gene. CDR3 in amino acids: CASSDRGQTNEKLFF. DNA of the CDR3: TGTGCCAGCAGTGATAGGGGGCAGACTAATGAAAAACTGTTTTTT.

The chain recombines TRBV5-4 with TRBJ2-1, with unresolved D. The V gene lost 0 bases and the J gene lost 8 bases, with 15 bases spanning the gap. CDR1 SGHNT and CDR2 YYREEE come from the germline V gene (reference sequence). The CDR3 is 15 residues long. Written as DNA, the CDR3 is TGTGCCAGCAGCTTGGTCGGTAAGGTGGGCCATGAGCAGTTCTTC. The encoded protein is CASSLVGKVGHEQFF.